This TCR beta chain was sequenced for a study of T cell changes during pregnancy in multiple sclerosis. V dropped 3 bases and J dropped 8; count of bases not matched to a gene: 21. This CDR3 contains 18 residues. Germline lookup yields CDR1 MGHRA and CDR2 YSYEKL. Sequencing was performed with immunoSEQ multiplex PCR; in TCRdb, only in-frame clones are kept and a portion is missing. The table records around 65,000 clones, approximately 88% of them present only once. The sequence was obtained from a female donor with multiple sclerosis, enrolled in a pregnancy study. The specimen was peripheral blood, collected in the first trimester of pregnancy. The chain recombines TRBV4-1 with TRBJ1-1; the match to TRBD1 covers 7 bases. Written as DNA, the CDR3 is TGCGCCAGCAGCCATCCTCGGACAGGACCGTCTTCCCTAATGGAAGCTTTCTTT. It specifies CASSHPRTGPSSLMEAFF.